These 27 T cell receptor beta chains share one sample of origin, sequenced in a study of blood T cell repertoires in COVID-19. Profiling relied on immunoSEQ multiplex PCR, and the TCRdb table lists in-frame clones only, not all of them. Among more than 55,000 clones listed, under 85% were seen once. Sequencing was carried out using peripheral blood. All receptors derive from a man in his 60s with acute or convalescent COVID-19.

The V call is TRBV5-1, the J call TRBJ1-4; the D gene is possibly TRBD1 (6 bases). Germline V CDR1 and CDR2: SGHRS, YFSETQ. This CDR3 contains 13 residues. V gave up 5 bases and J gave up 5 bases, with 10 bases separating them. In DNA form, the CDR3 reads TGCGCCAGCAGACAGGGCTTGAATGAAAAACTGTTTTTT. Its protein product is CASRQGLNEKLFF.

This chain uses TRBV5-1 with TRBJ1-6, with TRBD1 matching 7 bases. Germline trimming cut 0 bases from V and 7 bases from J; bases unmatched to any gene: 4. The CDR3 covers 15 residues. Germline values: CDR1 SGHRS, CDR2 YFSETQ. As DNA, the CDR3 is TGCGCCAGCAGCTTGGAAGGGGGCGCAAATTCACCCCTCCACTTT. Residues: CASSLEGGANSPLHF.

In DNA, the CDR3 is TGTGCCAGTAGTCAGGGGTGGAGAGAGACCCAGTACTTC. It specifies CASSQGWRETQYF. The chain is built from TRBV19 and TRBJ2-5; possibly TRBD1 for D (6 bases). The V end was cut by 5 bases, the J end by 4 bases, with 11 bases between. Germline V CDR1 and CDR2: LNHDA, SQIVND (reference sequence). The CDR3 covers 13 residues.

This chain uses TRBV24-1 with TRBJ1-5; D is possibly TRBD1 (5 bases). The CDR3 runs 13 residues. V gave up 5 bases and J gave up 5 bases, with 9 bases separating them. Germline V gives CDR1 KGHDR, CDR2 SFDVKD. The chain's CDR3 is CATSGQGYQPQHF. DNA for the CDR3: TGTGCCACCAGTGGTCAGGGATATCAGCCCCAGCATTTT.

This clone occurred a few times. The V and J genes are TRBV5-8 and TRBJ1-6; 11 bases are a match to TRBD1. V trimming: 3 bases; J trimming: 7 bases; junction bases outside the gene matches: 3. In germline, CDR1 is SGHTS, CDR2 YDEGEE. The CDR3 has 15 residues. The CDR3 reads CASSWGQGENSPLHF. CDR3 DNA: TGTGCCAGCAGCTGGGGACAGGGGGAGAATTCACCCCTCCACTTT.

This chain links TRBV7-9 with TRBJ2-1; a weak D match, TRBD2 (6 bases). V lost 5 bases, J lost 5 bases, and 13 bases lay in between. The germline CDR1 and CDR2 sequences are SEHNR and FQNEAQ (reference sequence). This CDR3 has 14 amino acids. CDR3 amino acids: CASSRDFGDNEQFF. In DNA, the CDR3 is TGTGCCAGCAGCCGGGACTTTGGCGACAATGAGCAGTTCTTC.

This clone came up a few times. The same CDR3 arises from other DNA sequences in this sample as well. The V call is TRBV19, the J call TRBJ2-7, with 9 bases lining up with TRBD1. The CDR3 runs 12 residues. J lost 4 bases, V lost 5 bases, and 0 bases had no gene match. In germline, CDR1 is LNHDA, CDR2 SQIVND (reference sequence). This CDR3 is CASSDRGYEQYF. The CDR3 nucleotides read TGTGCCAGTAGTGACAGGGGGTACGAGCAGTACTTC.

The J gene is TRBJ2-7, the V gene TRBV18; D perhaps matches TRBD1 (6 bases). The CDR3 is made up of 14 amino acids. Germline CDR1 is KGHSH and CDR2 is LQKENI. V lost 4 bases and J 7 bases, leaving 17 bases between the germline ends. The CDR3 here is CASSLSQGYGEQYF. DNA for the CDR3: TGTGCCAGCTCACTTTCTCAGGGGTATGGGGAGCAGTACTTC.

The rearrangement uses TRBV2 and TRBJ1-4; TRBD1 is a possible D gene (5 bases). V dropped 4 bases and J dropped 1 base, with 19 bases sitting between them. The CDR3 consists of 18 residues. Germline assignment: CDR1 SNHLY and CDR2 FYNNEI. This CDR3 is CASSVSQGFVVTNEKLFF. CDR3 DNA sequence: TGTGCCAGCAGTGTCTCGCAGGGCTTTGTGGTAACTAATGAAAAACTGTTTTTT.

V gene TRBV5-1 combines with J gene TRBJ1-3; the D gene is possibly TRBD1 (6 bases). V dropped 2 bases and J dropped 6 bases, with 12 bases sitting between them. CDR1 is SGHRS, CDR2 YFSETQ, per germline. There are 14 residues in the CDR3. The chain's CDR3 is CASSLQGFENTIYF. DNA of the CDR3: TGCGCCAGCAGCTTACAGGGATTCGAAAACACCATATATTTT.

V gene TRBV7-6 combines with J gene TRBJ2-3, with D maybe TRBD2 (5 bases). The ends were cut back, 4 bases at V and 2 bases at J, with 10 bases in the middle. Germline V gene sequence: CDR1 SGHVS, CDR2 FNYEAQ. The CDR3 has 14 amino acids. CDR3 in amino acids: CASSSSRDTDTQYF. CDR3 in DNA: TGTGCCAGCAGCTCATCGAGGGACACAGATACGCAGTATTTT. The entire variable domain, with the rest obtained from reference TRBV7-6 and TRBJ2-3, is as follows: GAGVSQSPRYKVTKRGQDVALRCDPISGHVSLYWYRQALGQGPEFLTYFNYEAQQDKSGLPNDRFSAERPEGSISTLTIQRTEQRDSAMYRCASSSSRDTDTQYFGPGTRLTVL.

The genes are TRBV4-2 and TRBJ1-2, with 8 bases identical to TRBD1. CDR1 is LGHNA and CDR2 is YNFKEQ in the germline V gene. The CDR3 is made up of 14 amino acids. The J segment lost 4 bases and the V segment lost 1 base, leaving 2 bases of the junction unmatched. The CDR3 loop reads CASSQATGGYGYTF. The CDR3 coding sequence is TGTGCCAGCAGCCAAGCTACAGGGGGCTATGGCTACACCTTC.

This clone was counted once. This sequence joins TRBV5-4 and TRBJ1-3; a weak D match, TRBD1 (6 bases). The germline gives CDR1 SGHNT, CDR2 YYREEE (reference sequence). Trimming removed 9 bases from V and 1 base from J, with 11 bases in between. This CDR3 spans 13 amino acids. For the CDR3, the DNA is TGTGCCACCGGAGGACAGTCTGGAAACACCATATATTTT. It codes for CATGGQSGNTIYF.

CDR3 region: CATSESDTGELFF. The CDR3 DNA follows: TGTGCCACCAGTGAAAGCGACACCGGGGAGCTGTTTTTT. J is TRBJ2-2 and V is TRBV24-1; D not certain. V was pared by 4 bases and J by 3 bases, with 5 bases between. Germline lookup yields CDR1 KGHDR and CDR2 SFDVKD. CDR3 length equals 13 residues.

This rearrangement joins TRBV6-2 or TRBV6-3 to TRBJ2-1, with 8 bases identical to TRBD2. Unmatched junction bases numbered 10, after V lost 4 bases and J lost 5 bases. The CDR3 spans 16 residues. Looked up from germline, CDR1 is MNHEY and CDR2 is SVGEGT. The CDR3 nucleotides read TGTGCCAGCAGTTCCCACCCCGCGGGGGGACACAATGAGCAGTTCTTC. Its protein is CASSSHPAGGHNEQFF.

This clone was detected a few times. The rearrangement links TRBV10-2 to TRBJ2-1, with a tentative D call TRBD1 (6 bases). Germline CDR1 reads WSHSY; CDR2 reads SAAADI. The CDR3 sequence is 15 residues long. Trimming shortened V by 6 bases and J by 4 bases, and 16 bases separated the two germline ends. The CDR3 loop is CASRPRGGTYNEQFF. DNA for the CDR3: TGCGCCAGCAGGCCCCGAGGGGGTACTTACAATGAGCAGTTCTTC.

The chain is built from TRBV29-1 and TRBJ2-2, with 7 bases lining up with TRBD1. CDR1 is SQVTM and CDR2 is ANQGSEA in the germline V gene. CDR3 length: 15 amino acids. V lost 8 bases to trimming and J lost 3 bases; unmatched junction nucleotides: 12. CDR3 loop: CSTYQGDIDTGELFF. The CDR3 bases are TGCAGCACCTACCAGGGGGATATTGACACCGGGGAGCTGTTTTTT.

A single count supports this clone. This chain uses TRBV18 with TRBJ2-2; the D gene is possibly TRBD2 (5 bases). The CDR3 runs 15 residues. CDR1 KGHSH and CDR2 LQKENI come from the germline V gene. The ends were cut back, 3 bases at V and 2 bases at J, with 10 bases in the middle. The CDR3 coding sequence is TGTGCCAGCTCACCGAAAGGGAGTAACACCGGGGAGCTGTTTTTT. Translating it yields CASSPKGSNTGELFF.

V is TRBV6-5 and J is TRBJ2-1; 11 nucleotides match TRBD2. Germline V gives CDR1 MNHEY, CDR2 SVGAGI. V gave up 9 bases and J gave up 13 bases; unmatched junction bases: 11. This CDR3 has 13 amino acids. CDR3 in amino acids: CASAKTSGAPQFF. The CDR3 DNA reads as TGTGCCAGTGCCAAGACTAGCGGGGCCCCCCAGTTCTTC.

The chain uses TRBV27 and TRBJ1-2, with D unresolved. V shed 5 bases and J shed 4 bases, with 11 bases lying between them. The CDR3 runs 13 residues. Looked up from germline, CDR1 is MNHEY and CDR2 is SMNVEV (reference sequence). The CDR3 bases are TGTGCCAGCAGTAGGGAGATGGGCTATGGCTACACCTTC. Translating it yields CASSREMGYGYTF.

The chain is built from TRBV2 and TRBJ2-3; tentative D call: TRBD1 (5 bases). Trimming removed 5 bases at V and 3 bases at J, with 12 bases between. Germline V gene data show CDR1 as SNHLY and CDR2 as FYNNEI. The CDR3 has 14 residues. The CDR3: CASSPRESTDTQYF. As DNA, the CDR3 is TGTGCCAGCAGTCCCAGGGAATCGACAGATACGCAGTATTTT.

This rearrangement joins TRBV12-3 or TRBV12-4 to TRBJ1-2; the D gene is possibly TRBD1 (5 bases). CDR3 length: 12 residues. V was clipped by 5 bases and J by 7 bases, with 11 bases between them. The CDR3 is CASSPRVGGYTF. As DNA, the CDR3 is TGTGCCAGCAGTCCCAGGGTTGGTGGCTACACCTTC.

V usage is TRBV12-5 and J usage is TRBJ1-5; TRBD1 is a possible D gene (5 bases). CDR1 LGHNT and CDR2 FRNRAP come from the germline V gene. The CDR3 runs to 14 residues. Trimming pared 0 bases from V and 5 bases from J, leaving 8 bases between. The CDR3, as DNA: TGTGCTAGTGGTTTGGTACAAGGGGATCAGCCCCAGCATTTT. Amino acids: CASGLVQGDQPQHF.

The chain is built from TRBV7-2 and TRBJ2-5; TRBD1 is a possible D gene (7 bases). V was cut by 6 bases and J by 5 bases, with 16 bases left in between. The germline V gene has CDR1 SGHTA and CDR2 FQGNSA. The CDR3 covers 14 residues. The CDR3 reads CASSQGGGLETQYF. The CDR3 coding sequence is TGTGCCAGCAGTCAAGGAGGGGGCTTGGAGACCCAGTACTTC.

The CDR3 loop reads CSVRQGETTEAFF. CDR3 in DNA: TGCAGCGTTAGACAGGGTGAAACTACTGAAGCTTTCTTT. This chain links TRBV29-1 with TRBJ1-1; 7 bases line up with TRBD1. The CDR3 extends over 13 amino acids. Germline values: CDR1 SQVTM, CDR2 ANQGSEA. V gave up 5 bases and J gave up 5 bases; unmatched junction bases: 8.

The chain couples TRBV29-1 to TRBJ1-1; a possible D gene is TRBD1 (6 bases). Germline V gives CDR1 SQVTM, CDR2 ANQGSEA. Trimming cost V 5 bases and J 0 bases, with 10 bases left between them. The CDR3 runs to 13 residues. CDR3 sequence (DNA): TGCAGCGTTTCAGACAGGCTGAACACTGAAGCTTTCTTT. Amino acids: CSVSDRLNTEAFF.

CDR3 loop: CASSLGSTNNEQFF. For the CDR3, the DNA is TGCGCCAGCAGCTTGGGCTCCACTAACAATGAGCAGTTCTTC. This chain uses TRBV5-1 with TRBJ2-1; unclear D gene. The CDR3 is 14 amino acids. CDR1 and CDR2 (germline): SGHRS, YFSETQ. The germline V and J ends were trimmed by 0 bases and 5 bases, with 9 bases remaining between them.